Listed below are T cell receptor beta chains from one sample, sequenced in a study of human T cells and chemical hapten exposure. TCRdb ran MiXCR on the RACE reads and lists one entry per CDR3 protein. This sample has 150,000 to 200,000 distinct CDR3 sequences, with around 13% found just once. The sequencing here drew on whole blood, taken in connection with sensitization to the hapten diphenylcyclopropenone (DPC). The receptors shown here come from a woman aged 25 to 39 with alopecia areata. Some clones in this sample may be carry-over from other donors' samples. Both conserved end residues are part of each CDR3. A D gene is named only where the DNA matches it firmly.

CASSASSGRALIAKNIQYF	TRBD2	TRBV12-3/TRBV12-4	TRBJ2-4
CASSETQAILTEKLFF	-	TRBV6-1	TRBJ1-4
CASPLGYEQYF	-	TRBV6-1	TRBJ2-7
CSAEAGGAGGGYNEQFF	TRBD2	TRBV20-1	TRBJ2-1
CASSQWGQGNSPLHF	TRBD1	TRBV4-3	TRBJ1-6
CASSSPSTGISWKQYF	-	TRBV6-5	TRBJ2-7
CASSLVRGAWAFF	-	TRBV12-3/TRBV12-4	TRBJ1-1
CASSGGLRSSYNSPLHF	-	TRBV19	TRBJ1-6
CASSLGLAGRSNEQFF	TRBD2	TRBV27	TRBJ2-1
CASSLGGTSTDTQYF	-	TRBV27	TRBJ2-3
CASSPRQGINIQYF	TRBD1	TRBV7-2	TRBJ2-4
CASSYSWTGRNSPLHF	TRBD1	TRBV6-2/TRBV6-3	TRBJ1-6
CATHPPRPGELFF	-	TRBV11-2	TRBJ2-2
CASSLVPGGSDSPLHF	-	TRBV5-1	TRBJ1-6